A single sample is the source of the 17 T cell receptor beta chains below, sequenced in a study of STAT5B mutations in CD4+ large granular lymphocyte leukemia. Data came from immunoSEQ multiplex PCR; TCRdb stores just in-frame clones and leaves some out. The sample includes 15,000 to 20,000 clones, roughly 83% of them seen just once. Sequenced input: CD4+ T cells from blood buffy coats. Receptors originate from a human donor in good health.

The chain employs TRBV30 and TRBJ2-5; the D is unclear. CDR3 length: 11 residues. CDR1 is GTSNPN and CDR2 is SVGIG in the germline V gene (reference sequence). The V end was cut by 2 bases, the J end by 7 bases, with 8 bases between. The CDR3 coding sequence is TGTGCCTGGAGTCCTTCGGGGACCCAGTACTTC. Protein: CAWSPSGTQYF.

This clone was detected only a few times. Here the CDR3 reads CASSTREGAGTDTQYF. The DNA of the CDR3 is TGTGCCAGCAGCACCCGTGAGGGGGCAGGCACAGATACGCAGTATTTT. V gene TRBV9 combines with J gene TRBJ2-3; 7 nucleotides match TRBD1. V was clipped by 4 bases and J by 1 base; unmatched bases: 9. The CDR3 loop spans 16 amino acids. Germline CDR1 SGDLS, CDR2 YYNGEE.

The V and J genes are TRBV10-3 and TRBJ2-1; D is perhaps TRBD2 (6 bases). The CDR3 has 13 amino acids. Per the germline V gene, CDR1 is ENHRY and CDR2 is SYGVKD. The germline V and J ends were trimmed by 10 bases and 7 bases, with 17 bases remaining between them. CDR3: CATKSGTFNEQFF. The CDR3 bases are TGTGCCACCAAAAGTGGGACTTTTAATGAGCAGTTCTTC.

Only one count was recorded for this clone. V usage is TRBV9 and J usage is TRBJ1-1; D perhaps matches TRBD1 (5 bases). Trimming shortened V by 0 bases and J by 6 bases, and 15 bases separated the two germline ends. CDR3 size: 15 residues. Germline V gene data show CDR1 as SGDLS and CDR2 as YYNGEE. CDR3 in DNA: TGTGCCAGCAGCGTAGATGAGGGGAGATGGGCTGAAGCTTTCTTT. It translates to CASSVDEGRWAEAFF.

The table lists this clone with a count of one. The V and J genes are TRBV15 and TRBJ1-5; the D is unclear. The CDR3 has 14 residues. The germline V and J ends were trimmed by 0 bases and 9 bases, with 12 bases remaining between them. CDR1 and CDR2 (germline): LNHNV, YYDKDF (reference sequence). The CDR3 coding sequence is TGTGCCACCAGCAGAGATCGCCACGCTTGGCCCCAGCATTTT. Translated: CATSRDRHAWPQHF. Filled out from reference TRBV15 and TRBJ1-5, the complete variable domain reads DAMVIQNPRYQVTQFGKPVTLSCSQTLNHNVMYWYQQKSSQAPKLLFHYYDKDFNNEADTPDNFQSRRPNTSFCFLDIRSPGLGDTAMYLCATSRDRHAWPQHFGDGTRLSIL.

J is TRBJ1-4 and V is TRBV5-4; the D gene is possibly TRBD1 (5 bases). Germline values: CDR1 SGHNT, CDR2 YYREEE (reference sequence). The CDR3 runs 13 residues. The germline V and J ends were trimmed by 3 bases and 7 bases, with 10 bases remaining between them. The CDR3 region has the DNA TGTGCCAGCAGCTCCCCGGGGGTTGAAAAACTGTTTTTT. Residues: CASSSPGVEKLFF.

The J gene is TRBJ2-7, the V gene TRBV14; D not resolved. Germline V gene sequence: CDR1 SGHDN, CDR2 FVKESK. This CDR3 spans 13 amino acids. Trimming stripped 5 bases from V and 3 bases from J, with 11 bases between. CDR3 sequence (DNA): TGTGCCAGCAGCGCATCAGGTCTCTACGAGCAGTACTTC. This sequence encodes CASSASGLYEQYF.

The J gene is TRBJ2-1, the V gene TRBV6-1; 11 bases line up with TRBD2. Germline CDR1 reads MNHNS; CDR2 reads SASEGT. There are 14 residues in the CDR3. J gave up 8 bases and V 5 bases, and 5 bases lay outside the gene matches. As DNA, the CDR3 is TGTGCCAGCAGTTTCGGACTAGCGGGCGATGAGCAGTTCTTC. This gives the protein CASSFGLAGDEQFF.

V gene TRBV27 combines with J gene TRBJ2-2, with TRBD2 identical over 10 bases. Germline V gene sequence: CDR1 MNHEY, CDR2 SMNVEV (reference sequence). The length of the CDR3 is 16 residues. The ends lost 6 bases at V and 0 bases at J; junction bases unmatched: 4. The CDR3 sequence is CASRAGTSANTGELFF. The CDR3 nucleotides read TGTGCCAGCAGGGCCGGGACTAGCGCGAACACCGGGGAGCTGTTTTTT.

The chain uses TRBV20-1 and TRBJ2-5; possible D gene TRBD2, 5 bases. The J call is in doubt because the DNA end fits TRBJ2-7 better. The CDR3 totals 11 residues. Germline lookup yields CDR1 DFQATT and CDR2 SNEGSKA (reference sequence). The CDR3 spells CSAQREYEQYF. In DNA form, the CDR3 reads TGCAGTGCGCAGAGGGAATACGAGCAGTACTTC.

This clone has just one count. This chain uses TRBV9 with TRBJ2-1; the match to TRBD1 covers 9 bases. V dropped 4 bases and J dropped 8; count of bases not matched to a gene: 4. CDR3 length equals 13 residues. CDR1 SGDLS and CDR2 YYNGEE come from the germline V gene. The CDR3 bases are TGTGCCAGCAGCCACAGGACAGGGGATGAGCAGTTCTTC. Protein: CASSHRTGDEQFF.

V usage is TRBV10-2 and J usage is TRBJ2-2; D might be TRBD2 (5 bases). Trimming removed 2 bases at V and 7 bases at J, with 11 bases between. The CDR3 consists of 14 residues. From germline, CDR1 is WSHSY and CDR2 SAAADI. The CDR3 loop is CASSERRTDGELFF. The CDR3 DNA reads TGCGCCAGCAGTGAGCGGAGGACCGACGGGGAGCTGTTTTTT.

This sequence joins TRBV6-1 and TRBJ2-4; a weak D match, TRBD2 (5 bases). This CDR3 contains 11 residues. V lost 4 bases and J 8 bases, leaving 6 bases between the germline ends. Germline values: CDR1 MNHNS, CDR2 SASEGT. The CDR3: CASSGRDIQYF. The CDR3, as DNA: TGTGCCAGCAGTGGGCGGGACATTCAGTACTTC.

The chain employs TRBV6-6 and TRBJ1-2; possible D gene TRBD1, 6 bases. The V gene lost 6 bases and the J gene lost 13 bases, with 18 bases spanning the gap. The CDR3 is 12 residues long. Germline V CDR1 and CDR2: MNHNY, SVGAGI (reference sequence). The CDR3 spells CASRDSLTIFTF. The CDR3 DNA sequence: TGTGCCAGCAGGGACAGCCTTACTATTTTCACCTTC.

The chain joins TRBV7-9 to TRBJ2-7, with 9 positions matching TRBD2. CDR3 size: 14 residues. V lost 7 bases and J lost 1; bases outside the gene matches: 5. CDR1 is SEHNR, CDR2 FQNEAQ, per germline (reference sequence). CDR3 amino acids: CASNPSGRSYEQYF. The CDR3, as DNA: TGTGCCAGCAACCCGAGCGGGAGGTCCTACGAGCAGTACTTC.

The gene calls are TRBV6-5 and TRBJ2-3; D ambiguous. Germline CDR1 is MNHEY and CDR2 is SVGAGI. The CDR3 contains 15 residues. The V and J ends lost 2 bases and 0 bases respectively, with 9 bases between them. CDR3 protein: CASSYGQLSTDTQYF. The CDR3 coding sequence is TGTGCCAGCAGTTACGGGCAGCTAAGCACAGATACGCAGTATTTT.

The gene calls are TRBV2 and TRBJ1-1, with D unclear. This CDR3 region has 13 residues. With 4 bases removed from V and 4 bases from J, the gap between germline ends came to 10 bases. Germline loops: CDR1 SNHLY, CDR2 FYNNEI. CDR3: CASSVREATEAFF. In DNA form, the CDR3 reads TGTGCCAGCAGTGTAAGGGAAGCCACTGAAGCTTTCTTT.